A single sample is the source of the 14 T cell receptor beta chains below, sequenced in a study of blood T cell repertoires in COVID-19. This table comes from immunoSEQ multiplex PCR, and its TCRdb copy is limited to in-frame clones, with some not included. The sample records around 150,000 clones, approximately 80% being singletons. The sample taken for sequencing was peripheral blood. The receptor source for this set is a woman aged 80 or over with acute or convalescent COVID-19.

A word on this clone: This sample includes further DNA sequences coding for the same CDR3. The V and J genes are TRBV27 and TRBJ1-5; D is uncertain. The V and J ends lost 2 bases and 0 bases respectively, with 5 bases between them. Germline V CDR1 and CDR2: MNHEY, SMNVEV (reference sequence). This CDR3 is 14 amino acids long. The CDR3 reads CASSLQDSNQPQHF. CDR3 in DNA: TGTGCCAGCAGTTTACAGGATAGCAATCAGCCCCAGCATTTT.

This chain joins TRBV6-2 or TRBV6-3 and TRBJ2-7; D gene uncertain. Germline V gene data show CDR1 as MNHEY and CDR2 as SVGEGT. Trimming cost V 6 bases and J 6 bases, with 9 bases left between them. CDR3 size: 11 residues. CDR3 sequence: CASSDSGEQYF. The CDR3 DNA sequence: TGTGCCAGCAGCGACTCTGGCGAGCAGTACTTC.

This clone occurred once. This rearrangement joins TRBV5-1 to TRBJ1-4; a weak D match, TRBD1 (5 bases). Germline-derived CDR1 and CDR2 are SGHRS and YFSETQ. V was clipped by 4 bases and J by 6 bases, with 13 bases between them. The CDR3 loop spans 14 amino acids. The CDR3 nucleotides read TGCGCCAGCAGCCAGGACAAGGCTGATGAAAAACTGTTTTTT. Its translation: CASSQDKADEKLFF. The full variable domain, with the rest looked up from reference TRBV5-1 and TRBJ1-4, is KAGVTQTPRYLIKTRGQQVTLSCSPISGHRSVSWYQQTPGQGLQFLFEYFSETQRNKGNFPGRFSGRQFSNSRSEMNVSTLELGDSALYLCASSQDKADEKLFFGSGTQLSVL.

V gene TRBV5-1 combines with J gene TRBJ2-1; D is uncertain. V was shortened by 0 bases and J by 0 bases, with 7 bases between the two germline ends. The CDR3 has 15 residues. CDR1 SGHRS and CDR2 YFSETQ come from the germline V gene. The DNA for the CDR3 is TGCGCCAGCAGCTTGGAACTAAGCTCCTACAATGAGCAGTTCTTC. It is translated as CASSLELSSYNEQFF.

The V call is TRBV12-3 or TRBV12-4, the J call TRBJ1-1; D remains unclear. The V and J ends lost 6 bases and 7 bases respectively, with 15 bases between them. The CDR3 length is 13 residues. CDR3 loop: CASRLQISYEAFF. DNA of the CDR3: TGTGCCAGCAGATTACAGATAAGTTATGAAGCTTTCTTT.

V gene TRBV18 combines with J gene TRBJ1-5, with a possible D match to TRBD1 (5 bases). This CDR3 contains 14 residues. Trimming shortened V by 4 bases and J by 1 base, and 8 bases separated the two germline ends. CDR1 is KGHSH, CDR2 LQKENI, per germline. The CDR3 is CASSLGPSNQPQHF. CDR3 DNA sequence: TGTGCCAGCTCACTGGGGCCGAGCAATCAGCCCCAGCATTTT.

The CDR3 coding sequence is TGCGCCAGCAGTGAGTCGTTCGGACAGGGAGACTATGGCTACACCTTC. Its protein product is CASSESFGQGDYGYTF. V and J are TRBV10-2 and TRBJ1-2; 8 nucleotides align to TRBD1. The ends lost 0 bases at V and 3 bases at J; junction bases unmatched: 6. The V gene's germline CDR1 is WSHSY and CDR2 SAAADI. The CDR3 runs 16 residues.

Only a few counts were recorded for this clone. V usage is TRBV5-1 and J usage is TRBJ1-1; D not certain. CDR3 length: 14 amino acids. Per germline, CDR1 SGHRS and CDR2 YFSETQ. Trimming pared 3 bases from V and 0 bases from J, leaving 9 bases between. The CDR3 is CASSSLPVNTEAFF. The CDR3 coding sequence is TGCGCCAGCAGCTCTCTTCCGGTGAACACTGAAGCTTTCTTT.

The rearrangement joins TRBV18 to TRBJ2-1, with 13 bases identical to TRBD2. The CDR3 has 18 residues. From germline, CDR1 is KGHSH and CDR2 LQKENI. Trimming at V came to 4 bases and at J to 4 bases, leaving 10 bases not matched to a gene. CDR3 sequence reads: CASSQNPGLAGAYNEQFF. DNA of the CDR3: TGTGCCAGCTCACAGAACCCTGGACTAGCGGGAGCATACAATGAGCAGTTCTTC.

The CDR3 nucleotides read TGTGCCAGCAGTTACTCGGGGACTCATGGGGGCTACACCTTC. As protein: CASSYSGTHGGYTF. The gene calls are TRBV6-5 and TRBJ1-2; D may be TRBD1 (5 bases). The germline gives CDR1 MNHEY, CDR2 SVGAGI. The CDR3 covers 14 residues. V was trimmed by 0 bases and J by 8 bases, leaving 13 bases between them.

This sequence joins TRBV5-4 and TRBJ2-5; TRBD2 matches 9 bases. Germline-derived CDR1 and CDR2 are SGHNT and YYREEE (reference sequence). The trim removed 7 bases at V and 5 bases at J, leaving 15 bases unmatched. The CDR3 runs to 16 residues. DNA for the CDR3: TGTGCCAGCGGATCCGTATTGTTAGCGGGAGTCGAGACCCAGTACTTC. Protein product: CASGSVLLAGVETQYF.

CDR3 bases: TGTGCCAGCAGCTCCCGTGGGGCAAAAGAGACCCAGTACTTC. Its translation is CASSSRGAKETQYF. The genes are TRBV11-2 and TRBJ2-5; D may be TRBD1 (5 bases). The CDR3 has 14 residues. CDR1 and CDR2 from the germline V gene are SGHAT and FQNNGV. Trimming left V 4 bases short and J 3 bases short, with 12 bases between.

The chain links TRBV3-1 (or the pseudogene TRBV3-2) to TRBJ2-7, with 8 positions matching TRBD2. V was pared by 1 base and J by 2 bases, with 4 bases of the junction left unmatched. The CDR3 runs 15 residues. The germline V gene encodes CDR1 LGHDT and CDR2 YNNKEL (reference sequence). Here the CDR3 DNA reads TGTGCCAGCAGCCAAGGGACGGGGGGGCCCTACGAGCAGTACTTC. Translating gives CASSQGTGGPYEQYF.

The chain links TRBV5-1 to TRBJ2-5, with TRBD1 matching 7 bases. V was pared by 0 bases and J by 6 bases, with 5 bases of the junction left unmatched. Germline V CDR1 and CDR2: SGHRS, YFSETQ. The CDR3 consists of 14 residues. The CDR3 is CASSLGQGVKTQYF. For the CDR3, the DNA is TGCGCCAGCAGCTTGGGGCAGGGGGTGAAGACCCAGTACTTC.